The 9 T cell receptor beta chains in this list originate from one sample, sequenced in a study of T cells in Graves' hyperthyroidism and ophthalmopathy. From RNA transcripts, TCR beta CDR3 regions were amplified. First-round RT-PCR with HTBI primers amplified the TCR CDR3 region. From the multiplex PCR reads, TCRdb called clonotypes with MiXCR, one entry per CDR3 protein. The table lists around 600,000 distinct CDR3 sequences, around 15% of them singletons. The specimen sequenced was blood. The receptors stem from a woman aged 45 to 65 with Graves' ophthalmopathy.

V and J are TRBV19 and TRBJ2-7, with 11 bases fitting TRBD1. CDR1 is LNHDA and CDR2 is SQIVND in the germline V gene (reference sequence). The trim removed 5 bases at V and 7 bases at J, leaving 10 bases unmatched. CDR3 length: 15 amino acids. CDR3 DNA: TGTGCCAGTAGTCACCGGGACAGGGGGGCCGGGGAGCAGTACTTC. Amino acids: CASSHRDRGAGEQYF.

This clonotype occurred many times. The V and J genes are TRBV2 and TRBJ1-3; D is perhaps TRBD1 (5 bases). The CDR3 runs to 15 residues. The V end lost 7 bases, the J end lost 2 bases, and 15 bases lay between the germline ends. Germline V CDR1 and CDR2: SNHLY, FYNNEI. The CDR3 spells CASTSTVGAGNTIYF. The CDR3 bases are TGTGCCAGCACCAGCACCGTGGGGGCTGGAAACACCATATATTTT.

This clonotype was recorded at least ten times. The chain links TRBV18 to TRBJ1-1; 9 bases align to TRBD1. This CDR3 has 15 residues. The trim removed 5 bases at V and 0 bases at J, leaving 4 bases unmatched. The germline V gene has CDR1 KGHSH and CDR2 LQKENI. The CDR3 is CASSVQGAMNTEAFF. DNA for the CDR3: TGTGCCAGCTCAGTACAGGGGGCTATGAACACTGAAGCTTTCTTT.

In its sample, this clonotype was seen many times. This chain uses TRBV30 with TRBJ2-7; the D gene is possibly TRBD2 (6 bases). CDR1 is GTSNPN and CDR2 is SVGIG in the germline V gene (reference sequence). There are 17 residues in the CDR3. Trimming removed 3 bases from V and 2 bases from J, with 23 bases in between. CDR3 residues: CAWSRGTFKVKTYEQYF. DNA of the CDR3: TGTGCCTGGAGCCGCGGGACTTTTAAAGTGAAAACCTACGAGCAGTACTTC.

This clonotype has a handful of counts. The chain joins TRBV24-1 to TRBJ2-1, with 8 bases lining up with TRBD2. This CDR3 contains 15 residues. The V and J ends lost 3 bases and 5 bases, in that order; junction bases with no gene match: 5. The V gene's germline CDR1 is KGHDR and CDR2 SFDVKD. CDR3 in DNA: TGTGCCACCAGTGATCAGCTAGCGGGCCACAATGAGCAGTTCTTC. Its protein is CATSDQLAGHNEQFF.

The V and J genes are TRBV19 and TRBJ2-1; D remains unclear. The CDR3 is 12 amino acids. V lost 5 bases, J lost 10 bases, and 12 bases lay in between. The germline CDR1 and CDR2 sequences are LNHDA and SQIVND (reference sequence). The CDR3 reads CASSSPEVEQFF. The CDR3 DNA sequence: TGTGCCAGTAGTTCCCCCGAGGTCGAGCAGTTCTTC.

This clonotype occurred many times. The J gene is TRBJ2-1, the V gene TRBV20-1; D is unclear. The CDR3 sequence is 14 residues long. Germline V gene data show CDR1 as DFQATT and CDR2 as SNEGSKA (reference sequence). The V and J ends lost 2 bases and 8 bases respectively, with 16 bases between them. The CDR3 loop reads CSARSGQEDDEQFF. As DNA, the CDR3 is TGCAGTGCTAGATCCGGCCAAGAGGACGATGAGCAGTTCTTC.

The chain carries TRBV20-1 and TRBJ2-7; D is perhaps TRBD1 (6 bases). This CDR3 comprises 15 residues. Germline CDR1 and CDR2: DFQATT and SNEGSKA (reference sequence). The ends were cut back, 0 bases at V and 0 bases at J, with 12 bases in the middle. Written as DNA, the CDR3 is TGCAGTGCTAGAGAATCAGGGACACCCTCCTACGAGCAGTACTTC. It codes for CSARESGTPSYEQYF.

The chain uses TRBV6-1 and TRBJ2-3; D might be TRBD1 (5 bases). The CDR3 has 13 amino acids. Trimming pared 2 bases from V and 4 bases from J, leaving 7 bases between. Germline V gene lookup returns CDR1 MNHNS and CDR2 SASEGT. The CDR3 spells CASSEPRADTQYF. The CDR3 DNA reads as TGTGCCAGCAGTGAACCCAGGGCAGATACGCAGTATTTT.